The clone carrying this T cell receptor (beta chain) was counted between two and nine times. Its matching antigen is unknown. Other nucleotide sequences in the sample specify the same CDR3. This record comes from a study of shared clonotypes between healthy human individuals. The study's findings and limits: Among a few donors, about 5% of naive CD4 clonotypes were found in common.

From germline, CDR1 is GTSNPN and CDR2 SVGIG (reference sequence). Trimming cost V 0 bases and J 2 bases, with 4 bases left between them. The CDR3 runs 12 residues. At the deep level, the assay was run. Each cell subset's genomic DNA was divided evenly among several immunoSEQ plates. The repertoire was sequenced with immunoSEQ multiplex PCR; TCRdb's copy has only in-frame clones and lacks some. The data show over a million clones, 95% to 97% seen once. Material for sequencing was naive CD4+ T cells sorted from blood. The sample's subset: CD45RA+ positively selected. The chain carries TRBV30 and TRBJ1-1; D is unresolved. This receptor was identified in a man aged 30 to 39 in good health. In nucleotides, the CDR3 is TGTGCCTGGAGTGTACGAAACACTGAAGCTTTCTTT. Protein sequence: CAWSVRNTEAFF.